The 8 T cell receptor beta chains reported below all come from one sample, sequenced in a study of blood T cell repertoires in COVID-19. Only in-frame clones appear in the TCRdb table, and some are missing; sequencing was by immunoSEQ multiplex PCR. The sample includes under 300,000 clones, around 83% seen only once; the top ten take 3% to 4%. Material for sequencing was peripheral blood. The receptors come from a woman aged 18-29 years with acute or convalescent COVID-19.

The J gene is TRBJ2-7, the V gene TRBV6-5; TRBD2 matches 11 bases. The V gene end was trimmed by 8 bases and the J gene end by 2 bases; junction bases not matched to a gene: 5. Germline values: CDR1 MNHEY, CDR2 SVGAGI. CDR3 size: 14 residues. CDR3 residues: CASGGTSGPYEQYF. The CDR3 DNA is TGTGCCAGCGGGGGGACTAGCGGCCCCTACGAGCAGTACTTC.

The chain uses TRBV25-1 and TRBJ1-3; 7 positions agree with TRBD1. The junction had 1 base not matched to a gene; V was cut back by 2 bases and J by 0 bases. CDR3 length: 15 amino acids. Germline V gene data show CDR1 as MGHDK and CDR2 as SYGVNS. The chain's CDR3 is CASSEGTASGNTIYF. The CDR3 DNA follows: TGTGCCAGCAGTGAAGGGACAGCCTCTGGAAACACCATATATTTT.

The chain joins TRBV3-1 (or the pseudogene TRBV3-2) to TRBJ2-2; D gene unclear. This CDR3 is 12 amino acids long. Germline lookup yields CDR1 LGHDT and CDR2 YNNKEL (reference sequence). Trimming removed 3 bases at V and 7 bases at J, with 6 bases between. The CDR3: CASSQLVGELFF. CDR3 DNA sequence: TGTGCCAGCAGCCAGTTAGTCGGGGAGCTGTTTTTT.

The chain couples TRBV6-5 to TRBJ1-6; TRBD1 is a possible D gene (6 bases). Germline values: CDR1 MNHEY, CDR2 SVGAGI. The CDR3 spans 14 residues. V lost 7 bases and J 7 bases, leaving 14 bases between the germline ends. This chain's CDR3 is CASTPDRLNSPLHF. CDR3 nucleotides: TGTGCCAGCACCCCGGACAGACTAAATTCACCCCTCCACTTT.

The chain combines TRBV13 with TRBJ2-1; tentative D call: TRBD1 (5 bases). Germline V CDR1 and CDR2: PRHDT, FYEKMQ (reference sequence). The V gene lost 5 bases and the J gene lost 3 bases, with 8 bases spanning the gap. The CDR3 spans 13 residues. The CDR3 sequence is CASSPDSYNEQFF. For the CDR3, the DNA is TGTGCCAGCAGCCCAGACAGCTACAATGAGCAGTTCTTC.

The rearrangement uses TRBV27 and TRBJ2-2; D is possibly TRBD2 (5 bases). Trimming removed 5 bases at V and 4 bases at J, with 17 bases between. This CDR3 region has 16 residues. Germline lookup yields CDR1 MNHEY and CDR2 SMNVEV (reference sequence). The CDR3 coding sequence is TGTGCCAGCAGTCCCTTAGAGGGCTTGGGCACCGGGGAGCTGTTTTTT. Translation: CASSPLEGLGTGELFF.

V usage is TRBV18 and J usage is TRBJ1-6; 10 positions agree with TRBD1. Germline CDR1 and CDR2: KGHSH and LQKENI. V trimming: 3 bases; J trimming: 7 bases; junction bases outside the gene matches: 3. The length of the CDR3 is 15 residues. The CDR3 reads CASSPTGQGNSPLHF. The CDR3 bases are TGTGCCAGCTCACCTACGGGACAGGGGAATTCACCCCTCCACTTT.

V usage is TRBV18 and J usage is TRBJ1-6, with unresolved D. This CDR3 comprises 13 residues. Germline CDR1 is KGHSH and CDR2 is LQKENI. The germline V and J ends were trimmed by 3 bases and 7 bases, with 7 bases remaining between them. CDR3 sequence: CASSPGTNSPLHF. The CDR3 coding sequence is TGTGCCAGCTCACCGGGCACAAATTCACCCCTCCACTTT.